This T cell receptor beta chain was retrieved from a study of shared clonotypes between healthy human individuals (TCRdb year 2020). Concerning the study at large: The cohort comprised a couple of women and a few men aged 18 to 49 years. For each donor, three plates each were used for CD4 naive and CD4 memory, two plates were used for CD8 naive, and one plate was used for CD8 memory. The study deeply sequenced blood TCR repertoires of roughly five healthy adults to estimate repertoire size and the extent of clonotype sharing between individuals. To increase sequencing depth and limit assay-specific biases, different laboratories used diverse techniques to prepare libraries and sequence TCR repertoires. Each donor's leukapheresis produced roughly between roughly 0.85 and 10 billion PBMCs.

Beyond this particular receptor, the publication reports: Pairwise subsampling led to the expectation that sequencing depth would affect the degree of clonotype sharing among donors. Sampling was limited to blood, and TCR repertoires in tissue likely differ from TCR repertoires in blood. Higher generation probabilities were observed for clonotypes shared by all four sorted-subset donors than for non-shared clonotypes. Because the study included a small number of donors, the genetic and exposure-history diversity represented was limited. When several donors were compared, the shared fraction of clonotypes was about 5% for naive CD4, 3% to 4% for naive CD8, more than 2% for memory CD4, and under 0.5% for memory CD8. Incomplete sequencing was indicated by rarefaction of sorted-subset datasets, despite the large sequencing depth. Estimated clonotype richness was generally larger for naive than for memory subsets.

As for this clone: Which antigen it targets is not known. No base quality values were provided; no much bigger clone lies one nucleotide off.

Using the deep immunoSEQ assay, multiplex PCR amplified TCR CDR3 regions from genomic DNA. For each cell subset, the extracted genomic DNA was distributed evenly across all wells of several immunoSEQ 96-well plates, and each plate served as one replicate. Each replicate PCR for sorted subsets received around 200 ng genomic DNA, equal to roughly 30,000 T cell genomes. Purified libraries were measured with a Qubit 3.0 fluorometer, size-checked on a Bioanalyzer 2100, and measured again with the KAPA Library Quantification kit. Every immunoSEQ 96-well plate was sequenced on a separate single-read 150-cycle Illumina NextSeq 550 flow cell. Regarding the original processing steps: Because only junctional sequences without quality scores were contained in the immunoSEQ output, filtering matching that applied to full-length reads could not be performed. To assign V/J genes and CDR3, sequences were annotated against IMGT germline references using PyIR, a Python wrapper for IgBLAST v1.9. Reads were removed for weak V/J assignments (E-value above 1e-6), missing CDR3, stop codons, out-of-frame junctions, or ambiguous translated residues. V3J clonotypes were defined as sequences sharing the same inferred V gene, J gene, and CDR3 amino acid sequence. Percentage overlap between repertoires was computed as shared unique clonotypes divided by the size of the smaller repertoire. Three approaches were used to assess repertoire richness: RTK rarefaction, the Chao1 estimator, and Recon v2.1 estimates of unobserved clonotypes. Generation probabilities were computed with OLGA for all TCRbeta clonotypes obtained by the gDNA method from several donors. The table was pulled from immuneACCESS by TCRdb, which kept in-frame rearrangements only. Such tables lose some clones; where checked, under half of the loss comes from unresolved V genes, and the rest has no known cause. The V and J calls and the clone size are those of that table, but D and trimming were determined from the DNA. This sample is represented by approximately 2.4 million clones; around 95% of them were singletons. Clones ranked in the top ten supply less than 0.15% of the sample.

Donors were healthy HIV-negative adults with no recently reported acute infections or vaccinations. Only Caucasian adults living in Nashville, Tennessee, USA were represented among the donors. CD4+ T cells were enriched by magnetic negative selection; naive cells were then positively selected on CD45RA, and the negative fraction formed the memory subset. Blood was collected by leukapheresis, and PBMCs were isolated by Ficoll-Histopaque density gradient centrifugation and then cryopreserved in liquid nitrogen vapor phase. Analytical flow cytometry was used to check the purity and quantity of every magnetically sorted T cell population. From each sorted fraction, genomic DNA was isolated and quantified by UV absorbance on a Nanodrop 2000c. V was cut back by 5 bases and J by 0 bases, leaving a gap of 14 bases between them. In the germline V gene, CDR1 corresponds to MGHRA and CDR2 to YSYEKL. Taken from cysteine to phenylalanine, the CDR3 has 16 residues. The retained sequence is limited to the CDR3, 48 bases, with the frame set at the first base.

Sequencing was carried out using naive CD4+ T cells sorted from blood. Reading the label with the study, this specimen's cell subset or site is: CD45RA+ positively selected. This TCR was sampled from a man aged 18 to 35 in good health. The chain is made from TRBV4-1 and TRBJ1-3, and perhaps TRBD1 as D gene, on 6 matching bases. The CDR3 region: CASSERQASSGNTIYF. The DNA sequence reads TGCGCCAGCAGCGAGAGACAGGCTAGCTCTGGAAACACCATATATTTT.